This T cell receptor (beta chain) was recovered during a study of regulatory T cells in long-lasting Graves disease. Study conclusions and caveats: New patients shared around 1,000 public clonotypes, and persistent patients shared more, with around 2,600.

Comment on this clonotype: Its cognate antigen is unknown.

CDR3 size: 16 residues. Trimming took 0 bases from V and 9 from J; bases not matched to a gene: 11. The V gene's germline CDR1 is SGHAT and CDR2 FQNNGV. HTBI primers from iRepertoire and Arm-PCR of CDR3 regions yielded the TCR beta libraries. TCRdb independently ran MiXCR on the multiplex PCR reads; one entry per CDR3 protein. This sample has 600,000 to 650,000 distinct CDR3 sequences, with approximately 15% found just once. Time point reported: newly diagnosed GD, antithyroid drugs for less than 3 months. The TCR library used RNA extracted from PBMCs. A blood draw put about 9 milliliters of peripheral blood into EDTA tubes. Another study also made use of these data, one on T cells in Graves' hyperthyroidism and ophthalmopathy.

J is TRBJ2-1 and V is TRBV11-2; 7 nucleotides match TRBD2. This clonotype was obtained from a woman in her twenties or thirties with Graves disease. The source was peripheral blood mononuclear cells (PBMCs), collected at new diagnosis, from a patient treated with antithyroid drugs. The CDR3 sequence: CASSLEPGQWGGEQFF. The CDR3 coding sequence is TGTGCCAGCAGCTTAGAACCGGGTCAATGGGGGGGTGAGCAGTTCTTC. Using reference TRBV11-2 and TRBJ2-1 for the parts outside the CDR3, the full variable domain is EAGVAQSPRYKIIEKRQSVAFWCNPISGHATLYWYQQILGQGPKLLIQFQNNGVVDDSQLPKDRFSAERLKGVDSTLKIQPAKLEDSAVYLCASSLEPGQWGGEQFFGPGTRLTVL.